The present TCR beta chain was sequenced within a study of response to subunit inactivated influenza vaccine (dated by TCRdb to 2016 to 2019). Regarding the research as a whole: Deep quantitative T cell receptor repertoire profiling was used in the study to track responses to a trivalent subunit inactivated influenza vaccine.

This clonotype was seen repeatedly, ten times or more. The clone's antigen remains unknown. The sample holds no much larger clone one base away, and base qualities are not on file. What the study reported, not specific to this receptor: According to the authors, only a limited number of new T cells may be recruited by each seasonal influenza vaccination.

The library relied on RT-PCR. Sequencing was carried out with an Illumina HiSeq 2500. Using fastp at Q25 and MiXCR, TCRdb reprocessed the public reads and kept productive beta chains. Here each entry gathers all rows of one CDR3 protein and keeps the most common genes and DNA. Within this sample are about 570,000 distinct CDR3 sequences, with approximately 11% of them counted one time only. The ten biggest clones cover 8% to 13% of the sample. From the cysteine up to the phenylalanine, the CDR3 has a length of 13 residues. Only the CDR3 part of the read is kept: 39 bases, read in frame from the first base. V is pared back by 3 bases and J by 10 bases, with 15 bases lying between the germline termini. CDR1 and CDR2, looked up from the germline V gene, are MDHEN and SYDVKM. In addition, the sample was reused for a study of T cells expressing NK-cell markers. Reported in the second study: TCR beta cDNA libraries were prepared using 5'RACE template switching, which introduced a universal primer site and unique molecular identifiers. Three sorted T-cell subsets (CD3+CD56+NKG2C+, CD3+CD56+NKG2C- and CD3+CD56-NKG2C+) from under ten donors had their TCR beta-chain repertoires profiled. Seven of the eight sequenced donors were HCMV-seropositive and one was HCMV-seronegative. To restrict sorting to alphabetaTCR-expressing T cells, an anti-gammadeltaTCR antibody was added in several experiments. In over five donors, the dominant CD3+CD56+NKG2C+ clonotypes were among the top 10 CD8+ clonotypes and accounted for about 1.0-7.5% of CD8+ T cells. Those dominant clonotypes were again the most abundant among CD3+CD56-NKG2C+ cells in a few donors, at about 28.3-60.1%. Whether the expanded NKG2C-expressing T cell clones were specific for HCMV antigens remained unclear. The study sequenced eight donors, all healthy volunteers chosen at random: three men and five women. To determine HCMV serostatus, a commercial ELISA kit was used to detect HCMV-specific IgG in serum. Peripheral blood mononuclear cells were isolated from blood by Ficoll density gradient centrifugation. For five to seven donors, unsorted PBMC were also used to sequence bulk peripheral blood T-cell repertoires. cDNA synthesis was primed from the TCR beta constant segment, followed by two successive PCR amplification steps. Libraries were sequenced as 2 x 150 bp reads on Illumina HiSeq 2000/2500, MiSeq or NextSeq. MIGEC was used to demultiplex reads and group the reads by UMI, and MiTCR was used to assemble and quantify clonotypes. To exclude erroneous sequences, only TCR cDNA sequences supported by at least two reads were retained. The tcR package was used for downstream repertoire analysis, and clonotypes were matched between fractions using CDR3 nucleotide sequence together with V segment. Antigen specificity was annotated against VDJdb with VDJmatch, allowing one amino acid substitution in CDR3.

The V gene is TRBV28 and the J gene is TRBJ1-1, with a weak D call of TRBD1 (5 bases match). This clonotype was sampled from a man between 50 and 59 years old who received an inactivated influenza vaccine. Donor details come from another sample of the same person, matched by shared clones. This specimen was PBMCs from blood, taken on the day of vaccination. The CDR3 region reads CASSFVAGTAAFF. The DNA sequence reads TGTGCCAGCAGTTTCGTGGCAGGGACCGCAGCTTTCTTT.